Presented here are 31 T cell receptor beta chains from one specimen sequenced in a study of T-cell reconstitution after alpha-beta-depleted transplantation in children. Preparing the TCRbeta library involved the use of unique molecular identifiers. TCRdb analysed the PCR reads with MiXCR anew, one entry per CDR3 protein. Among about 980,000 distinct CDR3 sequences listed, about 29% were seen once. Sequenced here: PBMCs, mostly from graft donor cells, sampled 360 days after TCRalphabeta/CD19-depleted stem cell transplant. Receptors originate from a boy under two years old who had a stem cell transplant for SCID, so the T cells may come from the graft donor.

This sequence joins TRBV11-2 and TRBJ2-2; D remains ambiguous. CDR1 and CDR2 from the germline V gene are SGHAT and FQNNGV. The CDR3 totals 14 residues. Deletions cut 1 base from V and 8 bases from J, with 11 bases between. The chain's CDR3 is CASSLVGLVGELFF. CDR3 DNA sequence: TGTGCCAGCAGCTTAGTCGGCCTTGTTGGGGAGCTGTTTTTT.

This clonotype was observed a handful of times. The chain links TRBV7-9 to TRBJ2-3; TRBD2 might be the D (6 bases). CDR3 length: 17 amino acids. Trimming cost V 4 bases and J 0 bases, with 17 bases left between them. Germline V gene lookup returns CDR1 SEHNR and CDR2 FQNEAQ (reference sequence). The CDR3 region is CASSSKELAISTDTQYF. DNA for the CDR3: TGTGCCAGCAGCTCAAAAGAACTAGCTATCAGCACAGATACGCAGTATTTT.

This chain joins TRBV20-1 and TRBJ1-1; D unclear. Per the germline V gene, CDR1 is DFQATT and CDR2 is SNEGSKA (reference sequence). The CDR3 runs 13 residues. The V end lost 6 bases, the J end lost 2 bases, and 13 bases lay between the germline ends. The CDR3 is CSAEEGFNTEAFF. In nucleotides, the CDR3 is TGCAGTGCCGAGGAAGGGTTTAACACTGAAGCTTTCTTT.

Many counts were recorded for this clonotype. The CDR3 DNA reads as TGTGCCAGCAGTCCCGGGACGGGAAGCACAGATACGCAGTATTTT. Its translation: CASSPGTGSTDTQYF. This chain uses TRBV7-9 with TRBJ2-3; D may be TRBD1 or TRBD2 (5 bases each). This CDR3 spans 15 amino acids. Between the trimmed V and J ends, which lost 6 bases and 0 bases, there was a span of 13 bases. Germline V gene data show CDR1 as SEHNR and CDR2 as FQNEAQ (reference sequence).

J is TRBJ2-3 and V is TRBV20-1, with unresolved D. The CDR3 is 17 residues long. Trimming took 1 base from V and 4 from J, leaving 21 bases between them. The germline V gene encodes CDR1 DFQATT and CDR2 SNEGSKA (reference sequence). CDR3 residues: CSARVGRAVGLSDTQYF. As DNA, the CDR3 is TGCAGTGCTAGAGTAGGCCGCGCGGTCGGGCTTTCAGATACGCAGTATTTT.

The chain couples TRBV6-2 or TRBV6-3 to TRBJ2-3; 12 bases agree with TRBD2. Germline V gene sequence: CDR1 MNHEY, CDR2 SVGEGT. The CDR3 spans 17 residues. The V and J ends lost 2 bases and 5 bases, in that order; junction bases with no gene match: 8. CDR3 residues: CASSYPTSGGRRDTQYF. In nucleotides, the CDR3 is TGTGCCAGCAGTTACCCGACTAGCGGGGGCCGTAGAGATACGCAGTATTTT.

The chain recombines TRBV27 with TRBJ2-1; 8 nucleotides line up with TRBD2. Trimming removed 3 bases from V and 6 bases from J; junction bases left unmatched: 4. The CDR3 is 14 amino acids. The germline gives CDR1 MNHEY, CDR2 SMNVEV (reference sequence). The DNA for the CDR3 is TGTGCCAGCAGTTTCCATGGGACTAGCAATGAGCAGTTCTTC. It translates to CASSFHGTSNEQFF.

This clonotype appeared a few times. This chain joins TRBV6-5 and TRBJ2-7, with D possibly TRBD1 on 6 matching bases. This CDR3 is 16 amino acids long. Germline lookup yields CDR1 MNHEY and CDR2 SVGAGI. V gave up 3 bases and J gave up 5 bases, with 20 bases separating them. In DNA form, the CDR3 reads TGTGCCAGCAGTTATCTCCCGGCTCAATGGGGGCACGAGCAGTACTTC. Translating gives CASSYLPAQWGHEQYF.

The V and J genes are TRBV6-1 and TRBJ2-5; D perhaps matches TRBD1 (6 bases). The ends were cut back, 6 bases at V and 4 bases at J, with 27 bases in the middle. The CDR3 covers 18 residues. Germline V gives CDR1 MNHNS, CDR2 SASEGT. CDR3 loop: CASSTAPHRARNRETQYF. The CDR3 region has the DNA TGTGCCAGCAGCACCGCACCCCACAGGGCTCGTAACCGAGAGACCCAGTACTTC.

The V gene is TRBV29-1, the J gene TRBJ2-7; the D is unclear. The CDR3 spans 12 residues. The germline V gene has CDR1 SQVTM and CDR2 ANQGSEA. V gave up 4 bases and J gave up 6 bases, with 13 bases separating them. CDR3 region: CSVVVFRAEQYF. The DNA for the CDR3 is TGCAGCGTTGTAGTGTTCCGGGCCGAGCAGTACTTC.

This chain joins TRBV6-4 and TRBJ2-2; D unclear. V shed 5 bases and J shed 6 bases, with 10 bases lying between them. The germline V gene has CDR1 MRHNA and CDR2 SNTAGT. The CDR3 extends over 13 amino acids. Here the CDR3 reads CASSLTVAGELFF. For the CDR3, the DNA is TGTGCCAGCAGTCTGACCGTGGCCGGGGAGCTGTTTTTT.

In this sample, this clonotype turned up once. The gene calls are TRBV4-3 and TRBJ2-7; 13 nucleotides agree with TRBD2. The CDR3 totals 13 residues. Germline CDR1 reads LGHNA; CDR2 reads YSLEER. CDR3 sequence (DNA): TGCTCCCATAGGACTAGCGGGGGTAGCGAGCAGTACTTC. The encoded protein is CSHRTSGGSEQYF.

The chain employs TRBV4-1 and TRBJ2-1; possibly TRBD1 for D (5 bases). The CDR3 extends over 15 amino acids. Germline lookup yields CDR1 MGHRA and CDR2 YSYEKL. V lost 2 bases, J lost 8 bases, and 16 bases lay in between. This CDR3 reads CASSQLGQGRDEQFF. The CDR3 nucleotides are TGCGCCAGCAGCCAATTAGGTCAGGGAAGGGATGAGCAGTTCTTC.

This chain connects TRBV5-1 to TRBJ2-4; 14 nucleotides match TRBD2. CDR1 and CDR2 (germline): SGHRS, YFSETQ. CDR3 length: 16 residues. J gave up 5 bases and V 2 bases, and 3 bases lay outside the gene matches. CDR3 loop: CASSFGLAGGENIQYF. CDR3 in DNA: TGCGCCAGCAGCTTCGGACTAGCGGGGGGAGAAAACATTCAGTACTTC.

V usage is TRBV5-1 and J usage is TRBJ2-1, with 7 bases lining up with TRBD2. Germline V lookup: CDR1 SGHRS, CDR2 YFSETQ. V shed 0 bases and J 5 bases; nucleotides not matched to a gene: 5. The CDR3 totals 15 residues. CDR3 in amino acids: CASSLGTRPHNEQFF. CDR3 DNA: TGCGCCAGCAGCTTGGGGACTAGGCCCCACAATGAGCAGTTCTTC.

The CDR3 sequence: CASSSHNTGELFF. The CDR3 DNA reads as TGTGCCAGTAGCTCGCACAACACCGGGGAGCTGTTTTTT. V is TRBV19 and J is TRBJ2-2; no clear D. Germline V gives CDR1 LNHDA, CDR2 SQIVND (reference sequence). This CDR3 comprises 13 residues. Trimming shortened V by 6 bases and J by 2 bases, and 7 bases separated the two germline ends.

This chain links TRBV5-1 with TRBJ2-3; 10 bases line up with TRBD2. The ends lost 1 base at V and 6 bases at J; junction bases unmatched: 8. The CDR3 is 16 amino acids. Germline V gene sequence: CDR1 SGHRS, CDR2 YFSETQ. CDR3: CASSLKGLAIWDTQYF. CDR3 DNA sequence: TGCGCCAGCAGCTTGAAGGGACTAGCGATCTGGGATACGCAGTATTTT.

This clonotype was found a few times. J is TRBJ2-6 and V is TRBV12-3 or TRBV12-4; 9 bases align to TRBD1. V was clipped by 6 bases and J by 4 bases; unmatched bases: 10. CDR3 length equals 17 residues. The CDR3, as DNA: TGTGCCAGCAGCCCAGGACAGGGGCCCTCCGGGGCCAACGTCCTGACTTTC. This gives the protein CASSPGQGPSGANVLTF.

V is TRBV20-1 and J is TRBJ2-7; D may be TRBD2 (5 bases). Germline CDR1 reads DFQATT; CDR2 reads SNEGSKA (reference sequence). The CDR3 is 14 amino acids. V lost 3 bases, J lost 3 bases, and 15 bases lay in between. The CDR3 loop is CSASRLERGYEQYF. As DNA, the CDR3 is TGCAGTGCTAGCCGATTGGAACGGGGCTACGAGCAGTACTTC.

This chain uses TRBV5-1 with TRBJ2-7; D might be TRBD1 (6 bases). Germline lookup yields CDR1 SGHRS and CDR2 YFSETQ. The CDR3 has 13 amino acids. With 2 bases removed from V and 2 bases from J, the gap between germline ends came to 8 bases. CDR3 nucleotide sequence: TGCGCCAGCAGCTTAAACAGGGCCTACGAGCAGTACTTC. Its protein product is CASSLNRAYEQYF.

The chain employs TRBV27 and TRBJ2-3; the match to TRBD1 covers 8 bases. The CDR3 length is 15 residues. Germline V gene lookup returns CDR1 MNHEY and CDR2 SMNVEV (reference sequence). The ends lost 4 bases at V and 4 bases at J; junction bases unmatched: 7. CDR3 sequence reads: CASSSRGLGADTQYF. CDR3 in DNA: TGTGCCAGCAGTTCCAGGGGGCTAGGGGCAGATACGCAGTATTTT.

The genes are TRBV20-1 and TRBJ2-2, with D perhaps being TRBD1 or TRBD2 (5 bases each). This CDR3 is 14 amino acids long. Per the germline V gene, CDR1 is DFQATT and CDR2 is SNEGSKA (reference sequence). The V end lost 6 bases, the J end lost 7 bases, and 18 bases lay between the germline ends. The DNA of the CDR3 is TGCAGTGCCCGAACGGGACGGGGCAGCGGGGAGCTGTTTTTT. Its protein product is CSARTGRGSGELFF.

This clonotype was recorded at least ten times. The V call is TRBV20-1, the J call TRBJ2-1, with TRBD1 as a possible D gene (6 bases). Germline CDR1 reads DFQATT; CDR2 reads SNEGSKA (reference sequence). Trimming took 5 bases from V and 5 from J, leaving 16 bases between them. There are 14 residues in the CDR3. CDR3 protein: CSASLGQPNNEQFF. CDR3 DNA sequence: TGCAGTGCTTCGTTGGGACAACCTAACAATGAGCAGTTCTTC.

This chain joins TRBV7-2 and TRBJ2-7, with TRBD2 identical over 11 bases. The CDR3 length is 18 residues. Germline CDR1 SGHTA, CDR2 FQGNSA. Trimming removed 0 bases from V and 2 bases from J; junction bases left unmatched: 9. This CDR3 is CASSLAQRLAGPTYEQYF. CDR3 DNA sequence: TGTGCCAGCAGCTTAGCCCAACGACTAGCGGGGCCCACCTACGAGCAGTACTTC.

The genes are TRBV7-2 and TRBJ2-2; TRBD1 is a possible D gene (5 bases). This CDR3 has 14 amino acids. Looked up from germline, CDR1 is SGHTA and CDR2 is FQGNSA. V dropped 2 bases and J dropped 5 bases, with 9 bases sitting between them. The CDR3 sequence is CASSLSKGTGELFF. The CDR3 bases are TGTGCCAGCAGCTTAAGTAAGGGGACCGGGGAGCTGTTTTTT. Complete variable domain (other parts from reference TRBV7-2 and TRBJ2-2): GAGVSQSPSNKVTEKGKDVELRCDPISGHTALYWYRQSLGQGLEFLIYFQGNSAPDKSGLPSDRFSAERTGGSVSTLTIQRTQQEDSAVYLCASSLSKGTGELFFGEGSRLTVL.

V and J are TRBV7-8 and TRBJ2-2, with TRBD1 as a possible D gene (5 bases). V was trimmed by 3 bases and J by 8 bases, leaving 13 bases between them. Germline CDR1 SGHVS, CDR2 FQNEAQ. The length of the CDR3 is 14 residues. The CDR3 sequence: CASSLAKGLGELFF. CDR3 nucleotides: TGTGCCAGCAGCTTGGCGAAGGGGCTGGGGGAGCTGTTTTTT.

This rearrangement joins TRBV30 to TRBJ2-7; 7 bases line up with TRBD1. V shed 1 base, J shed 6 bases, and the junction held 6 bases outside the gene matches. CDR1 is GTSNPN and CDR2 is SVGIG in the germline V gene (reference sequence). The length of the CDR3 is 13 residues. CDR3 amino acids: CAWSATGVGEQYF. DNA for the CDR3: TGTGCCTGGAGTGCCACAGGGGTTGGCGAGCAGTACTTC.

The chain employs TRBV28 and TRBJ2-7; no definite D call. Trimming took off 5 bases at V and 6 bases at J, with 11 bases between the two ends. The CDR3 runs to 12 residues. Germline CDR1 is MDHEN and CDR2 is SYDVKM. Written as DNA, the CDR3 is TGTGCCAGCAGTCTCCCAAGTTTCGAGCAGTACTTC. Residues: CASSLPSFEQYF.

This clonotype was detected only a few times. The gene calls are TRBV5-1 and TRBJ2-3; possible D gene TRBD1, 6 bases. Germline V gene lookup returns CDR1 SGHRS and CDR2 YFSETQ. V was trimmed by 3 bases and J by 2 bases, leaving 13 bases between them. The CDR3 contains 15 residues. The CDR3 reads CASSWRTEDTDTQYF. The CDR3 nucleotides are TGCGCCAGCAGCTGGAGGACAGAGGACACAGATACGCAGTATTTT.

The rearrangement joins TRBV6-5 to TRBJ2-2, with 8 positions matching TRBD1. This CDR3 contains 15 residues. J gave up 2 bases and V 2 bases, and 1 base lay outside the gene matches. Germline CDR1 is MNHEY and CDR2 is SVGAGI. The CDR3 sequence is CASSYDRGNTGELFF. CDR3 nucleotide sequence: TGTGCCAGCAGTTACGACAGGGGAAACACCGGGGAGCTGTTTTTT.

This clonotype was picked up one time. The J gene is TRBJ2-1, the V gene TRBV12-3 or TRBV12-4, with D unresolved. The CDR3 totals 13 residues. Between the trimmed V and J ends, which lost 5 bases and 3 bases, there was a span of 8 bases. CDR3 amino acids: CASSGTYYNEQFF. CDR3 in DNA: TGTGCCAGCAGTGGAACCTACTACAATGAGCAGTTCTTC.